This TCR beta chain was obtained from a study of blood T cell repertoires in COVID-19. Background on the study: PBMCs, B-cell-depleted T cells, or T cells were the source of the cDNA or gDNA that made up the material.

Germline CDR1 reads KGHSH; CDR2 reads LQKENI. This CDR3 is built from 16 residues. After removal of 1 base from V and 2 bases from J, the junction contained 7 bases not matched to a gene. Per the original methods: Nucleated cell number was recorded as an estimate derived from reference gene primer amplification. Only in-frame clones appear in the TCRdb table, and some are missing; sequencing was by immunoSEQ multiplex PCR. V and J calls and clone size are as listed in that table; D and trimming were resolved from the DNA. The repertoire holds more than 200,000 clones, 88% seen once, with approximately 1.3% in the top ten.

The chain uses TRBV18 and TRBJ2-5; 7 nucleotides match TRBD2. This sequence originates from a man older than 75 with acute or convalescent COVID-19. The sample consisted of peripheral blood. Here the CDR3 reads CASSPRDSGHQETQYF. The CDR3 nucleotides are TGTGCCAGCTCACCACGGGATAGCGGGCATCAAGAGACCCAGTACTTC.